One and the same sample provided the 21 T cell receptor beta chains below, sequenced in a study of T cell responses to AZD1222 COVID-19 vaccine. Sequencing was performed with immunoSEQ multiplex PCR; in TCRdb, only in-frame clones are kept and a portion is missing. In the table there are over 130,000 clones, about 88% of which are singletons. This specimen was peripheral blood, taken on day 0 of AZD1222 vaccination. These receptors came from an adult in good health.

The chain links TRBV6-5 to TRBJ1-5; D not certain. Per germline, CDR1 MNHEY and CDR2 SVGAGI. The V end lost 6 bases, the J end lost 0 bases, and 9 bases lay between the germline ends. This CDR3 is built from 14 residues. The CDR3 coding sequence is TGTGCCAGCAGGCCGTCCGTTAGCAATCAGCCCCAGCATTTT. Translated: CASRPSVSNQPQHF.

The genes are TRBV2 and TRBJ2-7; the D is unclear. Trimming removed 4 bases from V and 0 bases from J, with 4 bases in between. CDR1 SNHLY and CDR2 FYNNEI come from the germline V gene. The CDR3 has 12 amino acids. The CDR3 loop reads CASSGDSYEQYF. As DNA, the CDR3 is TGTGCCAGCAGTGGTGACTCCTACGAGCAGTACTTC.

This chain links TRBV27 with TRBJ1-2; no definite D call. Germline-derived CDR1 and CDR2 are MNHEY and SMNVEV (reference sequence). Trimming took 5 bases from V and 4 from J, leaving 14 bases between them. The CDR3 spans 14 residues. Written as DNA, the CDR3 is TGTGCCAGCAGTCACGGACGGCCGATCTATGGCTACACCTTC. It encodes CASSHGRPIYGYTF.

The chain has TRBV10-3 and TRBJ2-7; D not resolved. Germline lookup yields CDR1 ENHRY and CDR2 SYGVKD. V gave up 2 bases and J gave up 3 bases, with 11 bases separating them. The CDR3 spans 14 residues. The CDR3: CAISEPGGGYEQYF. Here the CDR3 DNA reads TGTGCCATCAGTGAGCCGGGCGGCGGCTACGAGCAGTACTTC.

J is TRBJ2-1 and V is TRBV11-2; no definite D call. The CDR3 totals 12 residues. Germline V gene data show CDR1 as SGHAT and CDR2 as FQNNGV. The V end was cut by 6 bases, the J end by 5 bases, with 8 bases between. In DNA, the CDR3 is TGTGCCAGCAGTAAAGCTAACAATGAGCAGTTCTTC. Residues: CASSKANNEQFF. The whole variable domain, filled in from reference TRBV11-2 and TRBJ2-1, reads EAGVAQSPRYKIIEKRQSVAFWCNPISGHATLYWYQQILGQGPKLLIQFQNNGVVDDSQLPKDRFSAERLKGVDSTLKIQPAKLEDSAVYLCASSKANNEQFFGPGTRLTVL.

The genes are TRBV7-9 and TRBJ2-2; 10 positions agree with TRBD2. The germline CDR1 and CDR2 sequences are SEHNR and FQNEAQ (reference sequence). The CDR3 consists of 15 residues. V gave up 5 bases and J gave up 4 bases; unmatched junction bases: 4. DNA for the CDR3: TGTGCCAGCAGCAACCAGCGGGGGGGCACCGGGGAGCTGTTTTTT. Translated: CASSNQRGGTGELFF.

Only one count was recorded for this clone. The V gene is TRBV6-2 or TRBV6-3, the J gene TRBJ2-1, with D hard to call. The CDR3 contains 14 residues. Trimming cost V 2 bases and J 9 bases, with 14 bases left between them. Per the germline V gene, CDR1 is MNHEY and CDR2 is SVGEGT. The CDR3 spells CASSYEVGSSEQFF. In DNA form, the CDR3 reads TGTGCCAGCAGTTACGAGGTCGGATCCAGTGAGCAGTTCTTC.

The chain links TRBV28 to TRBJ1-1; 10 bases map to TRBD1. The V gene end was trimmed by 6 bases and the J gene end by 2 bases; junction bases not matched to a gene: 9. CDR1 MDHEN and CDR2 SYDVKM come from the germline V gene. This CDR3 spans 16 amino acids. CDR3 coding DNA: TGTGCCAGCAGGACGACAGGGGGCCTGGGAAACACTGAAGCTTTCTTT. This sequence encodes CASRTTGGLGNTEAFF. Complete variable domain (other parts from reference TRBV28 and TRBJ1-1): DVKVTQSSRYLVKRTGEKVFLECVQDMDHENMFWYRQDPGLGLRLIYFSYDVKMKEKGDIPEGYSVSREKKERFSLILESASTNQTSMYLCASRTTGGLGNTEAFFGQGTRLTVV.

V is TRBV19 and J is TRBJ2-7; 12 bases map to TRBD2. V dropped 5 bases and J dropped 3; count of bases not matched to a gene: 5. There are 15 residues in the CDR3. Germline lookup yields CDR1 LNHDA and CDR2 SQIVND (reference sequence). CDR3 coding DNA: TGTGCCAGTAGTCGATCTAGCGGGAGGGTCTACGAGCAGTACTTC. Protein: CASSRSSGRVYEQYF. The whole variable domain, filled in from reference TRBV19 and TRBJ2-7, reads DGGITQSPKYLFRKEGQNVTLSCEQNLNHDAMYWYRQDPGQGLRLIYYSQIVNDFQKGDIAEGYSVSREKKESFPLTVTSAQKNPTAFYLCASSRSSGRVYEQYFGPGTRLTVT.

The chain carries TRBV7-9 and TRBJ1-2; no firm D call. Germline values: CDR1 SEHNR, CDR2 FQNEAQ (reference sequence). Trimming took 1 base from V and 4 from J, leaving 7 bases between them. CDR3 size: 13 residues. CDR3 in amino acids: CASSLGHTYGYTF. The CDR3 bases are TGTGCCAGCAGCTTAGGACATACCTATGGCTACACCTTC. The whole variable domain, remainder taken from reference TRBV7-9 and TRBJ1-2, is DTGVSQNPRHKITKRGQNVTFRCDPISEHNRLYWYRQTLGQGPEFLTYFQNEAQLEKSRLLSDRFSAERPKGSFSTLEIQRTEQGDSAMYLCASSLGHTYGYTFGSGTRLTVV.

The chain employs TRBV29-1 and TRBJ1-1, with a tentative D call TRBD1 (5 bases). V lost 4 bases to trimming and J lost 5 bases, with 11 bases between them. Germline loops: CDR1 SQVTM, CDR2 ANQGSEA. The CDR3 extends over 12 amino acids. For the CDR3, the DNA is TGCAGCGTTGGGGGTTGGGGGACTGAAGCTTTCTTT. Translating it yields CSVGGWGTEAFF.

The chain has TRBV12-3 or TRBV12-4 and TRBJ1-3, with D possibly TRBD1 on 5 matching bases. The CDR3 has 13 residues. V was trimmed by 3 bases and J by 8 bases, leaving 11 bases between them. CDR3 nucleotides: TGTGCCAGCAGTTTTACCAGGGTTGACACCATATATTTT. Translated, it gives CASSFTRVDTIYF.

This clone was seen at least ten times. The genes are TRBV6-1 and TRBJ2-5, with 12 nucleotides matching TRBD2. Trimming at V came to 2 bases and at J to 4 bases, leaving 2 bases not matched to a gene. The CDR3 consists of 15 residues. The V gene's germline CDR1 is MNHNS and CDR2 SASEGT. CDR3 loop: CASSELAGGPETQYF. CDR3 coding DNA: TGTGCCAGCAGTGAACTAGCGGGAGGGCCAGAGACCCAGTACTTC.

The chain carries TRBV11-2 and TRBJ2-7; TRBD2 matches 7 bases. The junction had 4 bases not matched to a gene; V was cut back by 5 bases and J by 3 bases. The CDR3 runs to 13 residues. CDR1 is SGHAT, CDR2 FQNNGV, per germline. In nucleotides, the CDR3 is TGTGCCAGCAGCCCAAGGACTAGCTACGAGCAGTACTTC. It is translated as CASSPRTSYEQYF.

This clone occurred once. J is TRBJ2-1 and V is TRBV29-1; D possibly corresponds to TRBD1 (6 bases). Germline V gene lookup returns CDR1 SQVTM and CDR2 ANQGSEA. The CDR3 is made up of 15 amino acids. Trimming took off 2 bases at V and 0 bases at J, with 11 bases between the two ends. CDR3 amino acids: CSVELRGNSYNEQFF. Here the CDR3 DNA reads TGCAGCGTTGAACTCAGGGGAAACTCCTACAATGAGCAGTTCTTC.

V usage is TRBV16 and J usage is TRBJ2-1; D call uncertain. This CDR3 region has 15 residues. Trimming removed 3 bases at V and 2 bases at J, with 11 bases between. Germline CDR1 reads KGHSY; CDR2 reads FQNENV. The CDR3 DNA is TGTGCCAGCAGCCAGAGTCTGAATCCCTACAATGAGCAGTTCTTC. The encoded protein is CASSQSLNPYNEQFF.

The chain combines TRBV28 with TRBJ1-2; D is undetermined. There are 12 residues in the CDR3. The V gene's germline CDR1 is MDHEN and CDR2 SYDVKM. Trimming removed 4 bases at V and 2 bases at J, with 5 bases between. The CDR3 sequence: CASSSRNYGYTF. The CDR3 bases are TGTGCCAGCAGTTCGCGGAACTATGGCTACACCTTC.

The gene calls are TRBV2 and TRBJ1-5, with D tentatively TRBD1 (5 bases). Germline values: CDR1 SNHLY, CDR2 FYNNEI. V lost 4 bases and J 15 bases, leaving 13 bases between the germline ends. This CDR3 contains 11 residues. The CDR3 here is CASSGADISHF. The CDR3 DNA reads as TGTGCCAGCAGTGGGGCGGACATCTCGCATTTT.

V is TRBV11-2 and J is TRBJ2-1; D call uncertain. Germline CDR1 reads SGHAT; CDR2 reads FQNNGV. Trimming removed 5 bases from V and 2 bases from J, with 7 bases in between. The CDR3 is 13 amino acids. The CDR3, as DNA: TGTGCCAGCAGCCTAGGGCCCTACAATGAGCAGTTCTTC. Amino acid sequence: CASSLGPYNEQFF. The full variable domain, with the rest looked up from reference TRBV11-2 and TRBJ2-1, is EAGVAQSPRYKIIEKRQSVAFWCNPISGHATLYWYQQILGQGPKLLIQFQNNGVVDDSQLPKDRFSAERLKGVDSTLKIQPAKLEDSAVYLCASSLGPYNEQFFGPGTRLTVL.

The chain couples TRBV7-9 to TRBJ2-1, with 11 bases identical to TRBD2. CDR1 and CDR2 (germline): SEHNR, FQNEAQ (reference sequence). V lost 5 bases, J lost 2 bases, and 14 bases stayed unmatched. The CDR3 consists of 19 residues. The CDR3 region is CASSARLAGSFGTYNEQFF. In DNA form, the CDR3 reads TGTGCCAGCAGCGCCAGACTAGCGGGGTCATTCGGGACCTACAATGAGCAGTTCTTC.

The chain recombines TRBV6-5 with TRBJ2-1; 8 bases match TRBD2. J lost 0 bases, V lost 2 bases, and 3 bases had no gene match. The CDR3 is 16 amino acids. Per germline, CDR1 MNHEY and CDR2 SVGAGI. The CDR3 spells CASSYAAGGSYNEQFF. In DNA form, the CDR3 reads TGTGCCAGCAGTTACGCGGCGGGGGGCTCCTACAATGAGCAGTTCTTC.